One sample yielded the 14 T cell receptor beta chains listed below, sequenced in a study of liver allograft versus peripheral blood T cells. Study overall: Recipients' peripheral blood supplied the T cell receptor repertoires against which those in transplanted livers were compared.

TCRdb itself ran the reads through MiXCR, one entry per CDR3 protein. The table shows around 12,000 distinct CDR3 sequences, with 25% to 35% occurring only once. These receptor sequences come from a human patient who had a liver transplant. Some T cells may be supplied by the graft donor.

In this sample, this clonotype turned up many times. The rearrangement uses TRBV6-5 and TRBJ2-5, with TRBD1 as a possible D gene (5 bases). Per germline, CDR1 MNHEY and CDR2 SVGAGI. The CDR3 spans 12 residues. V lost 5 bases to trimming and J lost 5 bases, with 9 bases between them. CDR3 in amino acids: CASSPGWETQYF. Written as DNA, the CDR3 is TGTGCCAGCAGTCCAGGGTGGGAGACCCAGTACTTC.

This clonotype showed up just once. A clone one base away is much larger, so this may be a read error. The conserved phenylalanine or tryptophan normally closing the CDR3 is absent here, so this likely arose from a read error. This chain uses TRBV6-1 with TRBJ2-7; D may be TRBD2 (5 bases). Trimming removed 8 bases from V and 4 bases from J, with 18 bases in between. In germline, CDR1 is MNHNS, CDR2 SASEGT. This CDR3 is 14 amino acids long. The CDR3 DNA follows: TGTGCCAGCGGCCAGGATGCCGGGAATTACGAGCAGTACTTA. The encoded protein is CASGQDAGNYEQYL.

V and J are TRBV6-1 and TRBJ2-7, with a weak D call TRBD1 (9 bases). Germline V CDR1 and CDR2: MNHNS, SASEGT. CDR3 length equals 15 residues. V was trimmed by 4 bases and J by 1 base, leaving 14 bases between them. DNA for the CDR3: TGTGCCAGCAGTGTAGCGGGACAGGGATCCTACGAGCAGTACTTC. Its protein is CASSVAGQGSYEQYF.

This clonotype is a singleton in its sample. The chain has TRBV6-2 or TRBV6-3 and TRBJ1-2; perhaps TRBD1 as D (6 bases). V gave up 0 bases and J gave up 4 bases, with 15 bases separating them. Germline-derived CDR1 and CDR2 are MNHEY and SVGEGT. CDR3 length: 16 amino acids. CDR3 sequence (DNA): TGTGCCAGCAGTTACTCCTCGACAGGATCGTCCTATGGCTACACCTTC. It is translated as CASSYSSTGSSYGYTF.

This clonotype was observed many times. CDR3 DNA sequence: TGTGCCAGCAGTGAATTTGGGCTAGCGGTCTCCTACGAGCAGTACTTC. Translated, it gives CASSEFGLAVSYEQYF. The chain has TRBV6-1 and TRBJ2-7, with 7 bases that match TRBD2. The CDR3 length is 16 residues. The trim removed 2 bases at V and 0 bases at J, leaving 7 bases unmatched. Germline CDR1 is MNHNS and CDR2 is SASEGT.

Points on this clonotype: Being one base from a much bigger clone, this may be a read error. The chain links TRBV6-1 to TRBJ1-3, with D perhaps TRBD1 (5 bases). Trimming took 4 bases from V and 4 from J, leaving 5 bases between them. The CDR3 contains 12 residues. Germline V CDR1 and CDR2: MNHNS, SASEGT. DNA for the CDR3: TGTGCCAGCAGTGGACAGGGAAACACCATATATTTT. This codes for CASSGQGNTIYF.

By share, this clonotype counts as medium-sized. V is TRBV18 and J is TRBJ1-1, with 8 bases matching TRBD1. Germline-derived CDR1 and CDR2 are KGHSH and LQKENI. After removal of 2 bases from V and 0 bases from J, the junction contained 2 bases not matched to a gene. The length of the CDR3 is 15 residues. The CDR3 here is CASSPGTGVNTEAFF. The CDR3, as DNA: TGTGCCAGCTCACCAGGGACAGGCGTGAACACTGAAGCTTTCTTT.

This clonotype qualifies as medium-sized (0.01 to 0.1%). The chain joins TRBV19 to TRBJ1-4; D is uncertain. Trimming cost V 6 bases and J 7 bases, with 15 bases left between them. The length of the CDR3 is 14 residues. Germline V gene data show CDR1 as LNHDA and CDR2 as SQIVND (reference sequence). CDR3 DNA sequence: TGTGCCAGTAGGAGGACCCCTCCAGGTGAAAAACTGTTTTTT. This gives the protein CASRRTPPGEKLFF. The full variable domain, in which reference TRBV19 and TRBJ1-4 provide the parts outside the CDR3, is DGGITQSPKYLFRKEGQNVTLSCEQNLNHDAMYWYRQDPGQGLRLIYYSQIVNDFQKGDIAEGYSVSREKKESFPLTVTSAQKNPTAFYLCASRRTPPGEKLFFGSGTQLSVL.

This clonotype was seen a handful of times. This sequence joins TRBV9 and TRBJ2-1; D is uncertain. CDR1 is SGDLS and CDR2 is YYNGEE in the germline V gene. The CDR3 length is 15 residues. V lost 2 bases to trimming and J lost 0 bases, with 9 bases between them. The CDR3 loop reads CASSVRSVSYNEQFF. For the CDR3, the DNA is TGTGCCAGCAGCGTCAGGAGCGTCTCCTACAATGAGCAGTTCTTC. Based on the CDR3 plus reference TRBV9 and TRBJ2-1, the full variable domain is DSGVTQTPKHLITATGQRVTLRCSPRSGDLSVYWYQQSLDQGLQFLIQYYNGEERAKGNILERFSAQQFPDLHSELNLSSLELGDSALYFCASSVRSVSYNEQFFGPGTRLTVL.

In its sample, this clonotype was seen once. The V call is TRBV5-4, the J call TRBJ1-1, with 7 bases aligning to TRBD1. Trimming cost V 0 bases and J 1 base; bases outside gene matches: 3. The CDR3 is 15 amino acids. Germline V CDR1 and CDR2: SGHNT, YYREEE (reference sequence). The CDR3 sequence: CASSLDYRGNTEAFF. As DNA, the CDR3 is TGTGCCAGCAGCTTGGACTACAGGGGGAACACTGAAGCTTTCTTT.

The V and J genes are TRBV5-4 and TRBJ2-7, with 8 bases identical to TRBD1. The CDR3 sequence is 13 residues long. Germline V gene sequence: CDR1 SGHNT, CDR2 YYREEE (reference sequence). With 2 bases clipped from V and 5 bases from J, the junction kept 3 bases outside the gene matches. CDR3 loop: CASSFQGADEQYF. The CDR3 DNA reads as TGTGCCAGCAGCTTTCAGGGGGCTGACGAGCAGTACTTC.

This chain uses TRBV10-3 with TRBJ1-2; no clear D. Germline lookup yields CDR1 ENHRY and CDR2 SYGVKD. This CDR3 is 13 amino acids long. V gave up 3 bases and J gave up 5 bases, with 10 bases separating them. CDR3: CAISDGSPYGYTF. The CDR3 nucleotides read TGTGCCATCAGTGATGGCAGCCCATATGGCTACACCTTC.

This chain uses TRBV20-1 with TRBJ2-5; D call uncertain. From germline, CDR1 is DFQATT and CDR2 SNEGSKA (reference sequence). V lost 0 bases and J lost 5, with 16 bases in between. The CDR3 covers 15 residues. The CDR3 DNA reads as TGCAGTGCTAGAGATTTTGGGCGACGGCCGGAGACCCAGTACTTC. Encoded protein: CSARDFGRRPETQYF.

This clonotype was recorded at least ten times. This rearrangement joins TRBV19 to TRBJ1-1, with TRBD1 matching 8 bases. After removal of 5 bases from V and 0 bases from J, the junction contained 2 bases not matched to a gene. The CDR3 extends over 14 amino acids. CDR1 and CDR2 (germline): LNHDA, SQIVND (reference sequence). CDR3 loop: CASSHRGLNTEAFF. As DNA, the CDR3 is TGTGCCAGTAGTCACAGGGGGTTGAACACTGAAGCTTTCTTT.